This entry lists 13 T cell receptor beta chains sequenced from one sample in a study of response to subunit inactivated influenza vaccine. MiXCR, run by TCRdb on the RT-PCR reads, gives a single entry per CDR3 protein. The data contain a few hundred thousand distinct CDR3 sequences, approximately 7.8% of them seen just once; the ten biggest clones take up 10% to 15%. The sequencing here drew on PBMCs from blood, taken less than 30 months after vaccination. Receptor source: a man aged 50-75 years who received an inactivated influenza vaccine.

Only a few counts were recorded for this clonotype. The gene calls are TRBV11-2 and TRBJ1-6; D gene ambiguous. The germline V and J ends were trimmed by 3 bases and 7 bases, with 10 bases remaining between them. There are 14 residues in the CDR3. Germline loops: CDR1 SGHAT, CDR2 FQNNGV. CDR3: CASSLRPENSPLHF. In nucleotides, the CDR3 is TGTGCCAGCAGCTTGAGGCCAGAGAATTCACCCCTCCACTTT.

This clonotype was counted many times. The V gene is TRBV4-1, the J gene TRBJ2-2, with 10 nucleotides matching TRBD1. Trimming took 5 bases from V and 4 from J; bases not matched to a gene: 7. Germline CDR1 and CDR2: MGHRA and YSYEKL. This CDR3 comprises 16 residues. CDR3 region: CASSYVGQGFTGELFF. In DNA form, the CDR3 reads TGCGCCAGCAGCTACGTGGGACAGGGGTTCACCGGGGAGCTGTTTTTT.

The J gene is TRBJ1-6, the V gene TRBV20-1, with D unclear. The CDR3 contains 14 residues. Between the trimmed V and J ends, which lost 5 bases and 7 bases, there was a span of 15 bases. The germline V gene encodes CDR1 DFQATT and CDR2 SNEGSKA (reference sequence). Here the CDR3 reads CSAYKTVPNSPLHF. The CDR3 bases are TGCAGTGCTTACAAAACAGTGCCCAATTCACCCCTCCACTTT.

V and J are TRBV20-1 and TRBJ2-2; TRBD2 agrees at 9 bases. V was clipped by 0 bases and J by 4 bases; unmatched bases: 12. Germline V gene sequence: CDR1 DFQATT, CDR2 SNEGSKA (reference sequence). The CDR3 is 18 residues long. In nucleotides, the CDR3 is TGCAGTGCTAGAGATACCGCCTTGGCGGGGGGGCTCACCGGGGAGCTGTTTTTT. Encoded protein: CSARDTALAGGLTGELFF.

The rearrangement joins TRBV10-3 to TRBJ1-6; tentative D call: TRBD1 (5 bases). Between the trimmed V and J ends, which lost 0 bases and 12 bases, there was a span of 15 bases. This CDR3 is 15 amino acids long. Per germline, CDR1 ENHRY and CDR2 SYGVKD. The CDR3 nucleotides read TGTGCCATCAGTGAGTCGGCAGGGCAAGTCGGACCCCTCCACTTT. Translating gives CAISESAGQVGPLHF.

This clonotype was recorded at least ten times. The chain recombines TRBV5-1 with TRBJ2-2; D is uncertain. The CDR3 totals 15 residues. V shed 0 bases and J shed 1 base, with 7 bases lying between them. The germline gives CDR1 SGHRS, CDR2 YFSETQ. CDR3 region: CASSLANRNTGELFF. The CDR3 nucleotides read TGCGCCAGCAGCTTGGCCAACAGGAACACCGGGGAGCTGTTTTTT.

This clonotype was observed a few times. This rearrangement joins TRBV28 to TRBJ2-1; TRBD2 might be the D (6 bases). CDR1 and CDR2 (germline): MDHEN, SYDVKM. The CDR3 totals 15 residues. The V end lost 5 bases, the J end lost 7 bases, and 18 bases lay between the germline ends. DNA of the CDR3: TGTGCCAGCAGTACAGCTGGGGCGGGACGAAATGAGCAGTTCTTC. Protein: CASSTAGAGRNEQFF.

The chain recombines TRBV28 with TRBJ2-7; 9 bases align to TRBD2. CDR1 is MDHEN, CDR2 SYDVKM, per germline. This CDR3 contains 13 residues. With V trimmed by 7 bases and J by 4 bases, 5 bases remained unmatched. Here the CDR3 reads CASTGGGAYEQYF. The CDR3 DNA reads as TGTGCCAGCACCGGCGGGGGGGCGTACGAGCAGTACTTC. The full variable domain, in which reference TRBV28 and TRBJ2-7 provide the parts outside the CDR3, is DVKVTQSSRYLVKRTGEKVFLECVQDMDHENMFWYRQDPGLGLRLIYFSYDVKMKEKGDIPEGYSVSREKKERFSLILESASTNQTSMYLCASTGGGAYEQYFGPGTRLTVT.

The chain links TRBV20-1 to TRBJ2-3; 9 bases are shared with TRBD1. Trimming took 1 base from V and 1 from J; bases not matched to a gene: 3. Germline V gene lookup returns CDR1 DFQATT and CDR2 SNEGSKA (reference sequence). This CDR3 is built from 15 residues. CDR3 region: CSARGTGARTDTQYF. DNA for the CDR3: TGCAGTGCTAGAGGGACAGGGGCTCGCACAGATACGCAGTATTTT.

This clonotype was seen ten or more times. CDR3 loop: CASSFRVGQPQHF. CDR3 coding DNA: TGTGCCAGCAGTTTTAGGGTAGGTCAGCCCCAGCATTTT. The V and J genes are TRBV12-3 or TRBV12-4 and TRBJ1-5; no clear D. The CDR3 is made up of 13 amino acids. Between the trimmed V and J ends, which lost 3 bases and 6 bases, there was a span of 9 bases.

This clonotype showed up just a few times. The chain joins TRBV5-1 to TRBJ2-2; perhaps TRBD1 as D (6 bases). V lost 0 bases and J lost 7, with 10 bases in between. The CDR3 totals 14 residues. In germline, CDR1 is SGHRS, CDR2 YFSETQ. The CDR3 region has the DNA TGCGCCAGCAGCTTGGAACAGGGACACGGGGAGCTGTTTTTT. Amino acids: CASSLEQGHGELFF.

This clonotype was detected a few times. The V call is TRBV11-2, the J call TRBJ2-5; D gene ambiguous. Trimming removed 6 bases at V and 5 bases at J, with 16 bases between. The length of the CDR3 is 14 residues. Germline loops: CDR1 SGHAT, CDR2 FQNNGV. In nucleotides, the CDR3 is TGTGCCAGCAGTCTCGGAAGGTCTTTGGAGACCCAGTACTTC. Translation: CASSLGRSLETQYF.

This clonotype has a count of ten or more. This chain links TRBV12-3 or TRBV12-4 with TRBJ1-2; D gene ambiguous. The CDR3 runs 13 residues. Deletions cut 3 bases from V and 2 bases from J, with 7 bases between. In DNA form, the CDR3 reads TGTGCCAGCAGTTTTGGCAGCAACTATGGCTACACCTTC. Translation gives CASSFGSNYGYTF.